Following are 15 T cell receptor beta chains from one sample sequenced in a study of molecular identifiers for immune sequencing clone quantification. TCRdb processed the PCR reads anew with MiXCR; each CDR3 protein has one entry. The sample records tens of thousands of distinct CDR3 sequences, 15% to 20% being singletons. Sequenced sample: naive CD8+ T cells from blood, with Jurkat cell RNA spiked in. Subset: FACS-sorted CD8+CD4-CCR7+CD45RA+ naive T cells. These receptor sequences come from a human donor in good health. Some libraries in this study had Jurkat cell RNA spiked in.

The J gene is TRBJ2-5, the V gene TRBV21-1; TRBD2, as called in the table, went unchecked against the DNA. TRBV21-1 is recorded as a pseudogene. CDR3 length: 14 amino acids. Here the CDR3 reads CASSVREVQETQYF. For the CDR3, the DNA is TGTGCCAGCAGCGTGAGGGAGGTCCAAGAGACCCAGTACTTC.

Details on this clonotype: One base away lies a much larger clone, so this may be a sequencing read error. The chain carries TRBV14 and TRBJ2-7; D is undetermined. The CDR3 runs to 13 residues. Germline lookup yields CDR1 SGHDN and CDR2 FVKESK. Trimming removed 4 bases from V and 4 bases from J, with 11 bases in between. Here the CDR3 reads CASSRFVGYEQYF. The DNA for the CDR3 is TGTGCCAGCAGCCGGTTTGTGGGATACGAGCAGTACTTC. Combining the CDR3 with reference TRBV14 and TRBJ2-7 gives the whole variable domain EAGVTQFPSHSVIEKGQTVTLRCDPISGHDNLYWYRRVMGKEIKFLLHFVKESKQDESGMPNNRFLAERTGGTYSTLKVQPAELEDSGVYFCASSRFVGYEQYFGPGTRLTVT.

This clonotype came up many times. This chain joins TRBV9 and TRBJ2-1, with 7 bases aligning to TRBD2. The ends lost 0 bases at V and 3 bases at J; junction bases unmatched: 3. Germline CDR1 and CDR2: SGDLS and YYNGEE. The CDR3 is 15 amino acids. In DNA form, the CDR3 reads TGTGCCAGCAGCGTAGGAGCGGGACTCTACAATGAGCAGTTCTTC. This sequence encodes CASSVGAGLYNEQFF.

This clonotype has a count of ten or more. The CDR3: CASSQQGRGGIYEQYF. CDR3 sequence (DNA): TGCGCCAGCAGCCAACAGGGTCGGGGGGGTATCTACGAGCAGTACTTC. This chain connects TRBV4-1 to TRBJ2-7, with 8 bases fitting TRBD2. This CDR3 has 16 amino acids. Losses at the gene ends were 2 bases for V and 3 bases for J; bases not matched to a gene: 9. Germline loops: CDR1 MGHRA, CDR2 YSYEKL.

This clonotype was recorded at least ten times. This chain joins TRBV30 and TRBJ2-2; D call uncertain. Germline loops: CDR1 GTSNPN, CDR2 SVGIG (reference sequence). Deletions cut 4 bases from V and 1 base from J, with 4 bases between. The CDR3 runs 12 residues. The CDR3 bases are TGTGCCTGGACTGGGAACACCGGGGAGCTGTTTTTT. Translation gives CAWTGNTGELFF.

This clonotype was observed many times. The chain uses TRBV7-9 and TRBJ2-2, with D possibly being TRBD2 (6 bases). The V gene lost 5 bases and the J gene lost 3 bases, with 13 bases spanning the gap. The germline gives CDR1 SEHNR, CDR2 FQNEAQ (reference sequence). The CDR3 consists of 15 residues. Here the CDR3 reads CASSPPTRYTGELFF. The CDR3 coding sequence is TGTGCCAGCAGCCCCCCGACTAGATACACCGGGGAGCTGTTTTTT.

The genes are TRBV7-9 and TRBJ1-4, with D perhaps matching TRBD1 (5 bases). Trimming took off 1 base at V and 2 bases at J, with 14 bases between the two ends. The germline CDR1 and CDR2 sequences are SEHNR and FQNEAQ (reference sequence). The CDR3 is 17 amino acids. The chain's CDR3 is CASSLEPGQGTNEKLFF. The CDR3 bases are TGTGCCAGCAGCTTAGAGCCGGGGCAGGGTACTAATGAAAAACTGTTTTTT.

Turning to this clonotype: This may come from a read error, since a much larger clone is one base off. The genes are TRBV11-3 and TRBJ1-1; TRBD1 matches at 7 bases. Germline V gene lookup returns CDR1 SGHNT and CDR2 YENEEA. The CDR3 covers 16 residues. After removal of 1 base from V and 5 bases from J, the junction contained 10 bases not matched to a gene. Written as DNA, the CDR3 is TGTGCCAGCAGCTTAGGGCCCCCAGGGGGTAGGACTGAAGCTTTCTTT. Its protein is CASSLGPPGGRTEAFF.

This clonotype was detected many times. CDR3 nucleotide sequence: TGTGCCAGCAGTCCCCTTGGACTAGCGGGCTACAATGAGCAGTTCTTC. Translating it yields CASSPLGLAGYNEQFF. The chain employs TRBV27 and TRBJ2-1, with 11 positions matching TRBD2. V dropped 5 bases and J dropped 3; count of bases not matched to a gene: 6. The CDR3 has 16 amino acids. Germline CDR1 reads MNHEY; CDR2 reads SMNVEV (reference sequence).

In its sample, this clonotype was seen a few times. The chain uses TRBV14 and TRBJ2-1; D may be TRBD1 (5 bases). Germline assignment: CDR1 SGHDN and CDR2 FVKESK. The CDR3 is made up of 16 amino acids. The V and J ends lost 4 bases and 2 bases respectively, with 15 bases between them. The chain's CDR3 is CASSRGPDWAYNEQFF. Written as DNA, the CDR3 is TGTGCCAGCAGCCGGGGCCCCGACTGGGCCTACAATGAGCAGTTCTTC.

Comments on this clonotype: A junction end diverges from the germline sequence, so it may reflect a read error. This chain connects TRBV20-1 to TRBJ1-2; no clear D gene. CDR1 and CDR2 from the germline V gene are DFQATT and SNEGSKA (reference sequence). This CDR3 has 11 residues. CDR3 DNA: TGCAGTGCTAGAAGGGAGAATGGCTACGCCTTC. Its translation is CSARRENGYAF.

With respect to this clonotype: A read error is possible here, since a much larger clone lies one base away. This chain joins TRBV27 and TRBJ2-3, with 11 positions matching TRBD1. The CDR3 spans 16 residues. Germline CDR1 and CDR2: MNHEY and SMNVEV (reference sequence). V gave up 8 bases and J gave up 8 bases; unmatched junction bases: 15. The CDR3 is CASATGTGGYAGTQYF. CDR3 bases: TGTGCCAGCGCTACCGGGACAGGGGGTTATGCAGGTACGCAGTATTTT.

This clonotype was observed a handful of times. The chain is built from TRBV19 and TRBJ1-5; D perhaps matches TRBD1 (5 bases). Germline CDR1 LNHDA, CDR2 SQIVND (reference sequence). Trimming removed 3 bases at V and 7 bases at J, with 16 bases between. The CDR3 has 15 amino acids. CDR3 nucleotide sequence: TGTGCCAGTAGTATTTCTACAGAGGGGATCCAGCCCCAGCATTTT. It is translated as CASSISTEGIQPQHF. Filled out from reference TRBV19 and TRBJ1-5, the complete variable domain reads DGGITQSPKYLFRKEGQNVTLSCEQNLNHDAMYWYRQDPGQGLRLIYYSQIVNDFQKGDIAEGYSVSREKKESFPLTVTSAQKNPTAFYLCASSISTEGIQPQHFGDGTRLSIL.

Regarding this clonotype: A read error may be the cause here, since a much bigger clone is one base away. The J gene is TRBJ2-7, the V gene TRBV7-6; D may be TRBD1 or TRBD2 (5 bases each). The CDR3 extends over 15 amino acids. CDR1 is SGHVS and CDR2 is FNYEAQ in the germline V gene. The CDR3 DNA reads TGTGCCACCAGCTTTGCTGGGGCAGACTACTACGAGCAGTACTTC. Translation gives CATSFAGADYYEQYF.

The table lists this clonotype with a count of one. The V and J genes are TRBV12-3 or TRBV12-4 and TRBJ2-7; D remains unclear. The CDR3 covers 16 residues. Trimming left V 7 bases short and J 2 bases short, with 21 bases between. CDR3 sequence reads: CASIVIFRRTTYEQYF. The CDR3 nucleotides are TGTGCCAGCATCGTCATTTTTCGGCGGACGACCTACGAGCAGTACTTC.